The 5 T cell receptor beta chains listed next were all sequenced from one sample in a study of identifying expanded T cells in peripheral blood. Produced via immunoSEQ multiplex PCR; TCRdb's table is partial and in-frame only. The sample consists of 95,000 to 150,000 clones, 84% of them appearing once. The sample consisted of blood. These TCRs come from a person aged 18 to 70 in good health.

V is TRBV7-9 and J is TRBJ2-7; D uncertain. This CDR3 contains 12 residues. The germline gives CDR1 SEHNR, CDR2 FQNEAQ (reference sequence). Deletions cut 1 base from V and 6 bases from J, with 7 bases between. CDR3: CASSLGTGEQYF. The DNA of the CDR3 is TGTGCCAGCAGCTTAGGGACGGGCGAGCAGTACTTC.

This chain uses TRBV7-2 with TRBJ2-1; 12 bases match TRBD2. The trim removed 1 base at V and 2 bases at J, leaving 0 bases unmatched. From germline, CDR1 is SGHTA and CDR2 FQGNSA. CDR3 size: 16 residues. CDR3 sequence: CASSLGLAGAYNEQFF. In DNA, the CDR3 is TGTGCCAGCAGCTTAGGACTAGCGGGGGCCTACAATGAGCAGTTCTTC. The whole variable domain, filled in from reference TRBV7-2 and TRBJ2-1, reads GAGVSQSPSNKVTEKGKDVELRCDPISGHTALYWYRQSLGQGLEFLIYFQGNSAPDKSGLPSDRFSAERTGGSVSTLTIQRTQQEDSAVYLCASSLGLAGAYNEQFFGPGTRLTVL.

The chain combines TRBV5-1 with TRBJ1-1; D unclear. The V and J ends lost 1 base and 2 bases respectively, with 12 bases between them. The CDR3 is 15 amino acids. Germline CDR1 SGHRS, CDR2 YFSETQ. The chain's CDR3 is CASSLSSSANTEAFF. DNA for the CDR3: TGCGCCAGCAGCTTGTCTTCATCCGCCAACACTGAAGCTTTCTTT.

This clone was counted once. This sequence joins TRBV5-1 and TRBJ1-6; 7 bases fit TRBD1. J lost 7 bases, V lost 6 bases, and 7 bases had no gene match. The CDR3 has 14 residues. Germline V gene data show CDR1 as SGHRS and CDR2 as YFSETQ. The CDR3, as DNA: TGCGCCAGCACCTCCCAACAGGGGAATTCACCCCTCCACTTT. Residues: CASTSQQGNSPLHF.

The chain is built from TRBV7-2 and TRBJ1-2; a possible D gene is TRBD1 (5 bases). There are 14 residues in the CDR3. Germline V gene sequence: CDR1 SGHTA, CDR2 FQGNSA. The V gene lost 1 base and the J gene lost 8 bases, with 14 bases spanning the gap. CDR3 bases: TGTGCCAGCAGCTTAGTTCTGGGGCCCCGGGGCTACACCTTC. It codes for CASSLVLGPRGYTF.